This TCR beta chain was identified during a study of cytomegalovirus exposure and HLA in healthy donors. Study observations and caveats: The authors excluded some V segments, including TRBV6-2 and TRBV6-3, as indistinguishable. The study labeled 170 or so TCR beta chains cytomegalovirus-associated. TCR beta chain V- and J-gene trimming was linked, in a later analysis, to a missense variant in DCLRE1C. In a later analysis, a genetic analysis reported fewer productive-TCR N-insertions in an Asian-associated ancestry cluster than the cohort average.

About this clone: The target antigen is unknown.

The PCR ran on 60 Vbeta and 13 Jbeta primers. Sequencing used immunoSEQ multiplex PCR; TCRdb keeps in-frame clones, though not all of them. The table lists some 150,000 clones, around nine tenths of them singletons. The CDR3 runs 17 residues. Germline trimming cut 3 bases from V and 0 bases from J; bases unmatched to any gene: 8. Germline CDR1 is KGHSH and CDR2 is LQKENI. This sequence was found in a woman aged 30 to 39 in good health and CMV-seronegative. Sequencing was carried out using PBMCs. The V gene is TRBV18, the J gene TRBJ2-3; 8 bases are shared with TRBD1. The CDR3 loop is CASSPRDRKLSTDTQYF. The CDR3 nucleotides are TGTGCCAGCTCACCGAGGGACAGGAAGCTTAGCACAGATACGCAGTATTTT.